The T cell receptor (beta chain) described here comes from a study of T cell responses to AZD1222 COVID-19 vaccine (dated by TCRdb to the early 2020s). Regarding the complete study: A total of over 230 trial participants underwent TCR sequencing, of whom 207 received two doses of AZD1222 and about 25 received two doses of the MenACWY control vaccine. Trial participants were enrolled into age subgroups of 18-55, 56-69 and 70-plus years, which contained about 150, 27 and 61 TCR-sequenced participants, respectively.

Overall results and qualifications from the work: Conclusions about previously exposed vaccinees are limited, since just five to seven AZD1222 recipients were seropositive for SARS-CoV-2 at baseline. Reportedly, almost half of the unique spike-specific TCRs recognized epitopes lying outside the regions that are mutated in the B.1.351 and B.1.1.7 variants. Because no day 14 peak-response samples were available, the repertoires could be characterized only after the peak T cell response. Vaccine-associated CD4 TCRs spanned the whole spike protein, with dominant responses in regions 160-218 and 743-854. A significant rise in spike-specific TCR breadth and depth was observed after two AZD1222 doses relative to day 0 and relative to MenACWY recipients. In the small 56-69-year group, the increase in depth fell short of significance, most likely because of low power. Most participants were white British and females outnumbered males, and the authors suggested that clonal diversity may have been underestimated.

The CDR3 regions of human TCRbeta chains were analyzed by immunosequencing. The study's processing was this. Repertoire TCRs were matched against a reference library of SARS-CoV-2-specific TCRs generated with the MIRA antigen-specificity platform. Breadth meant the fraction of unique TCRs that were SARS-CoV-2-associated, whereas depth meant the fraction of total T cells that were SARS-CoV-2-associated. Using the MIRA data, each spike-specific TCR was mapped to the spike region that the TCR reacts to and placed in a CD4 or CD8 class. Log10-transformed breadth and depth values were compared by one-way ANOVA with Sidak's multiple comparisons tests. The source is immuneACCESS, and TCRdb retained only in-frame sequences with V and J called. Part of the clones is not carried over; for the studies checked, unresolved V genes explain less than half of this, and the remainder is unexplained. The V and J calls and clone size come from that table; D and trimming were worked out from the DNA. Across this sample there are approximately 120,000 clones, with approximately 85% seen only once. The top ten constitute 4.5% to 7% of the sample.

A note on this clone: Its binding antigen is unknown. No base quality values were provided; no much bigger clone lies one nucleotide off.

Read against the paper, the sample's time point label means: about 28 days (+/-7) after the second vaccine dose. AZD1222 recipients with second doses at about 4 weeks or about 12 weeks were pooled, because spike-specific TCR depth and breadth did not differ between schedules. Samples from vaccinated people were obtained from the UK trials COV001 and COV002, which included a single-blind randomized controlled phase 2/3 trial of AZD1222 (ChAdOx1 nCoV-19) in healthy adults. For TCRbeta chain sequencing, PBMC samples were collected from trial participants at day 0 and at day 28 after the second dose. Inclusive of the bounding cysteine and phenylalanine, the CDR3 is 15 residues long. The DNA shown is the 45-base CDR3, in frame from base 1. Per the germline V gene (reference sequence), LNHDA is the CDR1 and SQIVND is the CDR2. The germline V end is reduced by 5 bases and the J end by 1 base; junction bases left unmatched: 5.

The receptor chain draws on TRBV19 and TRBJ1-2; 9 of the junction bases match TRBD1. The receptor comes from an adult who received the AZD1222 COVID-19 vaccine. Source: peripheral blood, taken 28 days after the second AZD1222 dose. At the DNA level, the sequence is TGTGCCAGTAGTCTCCGACAGGGGGTTAACTATGGCTACACCTTC. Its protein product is CASSLRQGVNYGYTF. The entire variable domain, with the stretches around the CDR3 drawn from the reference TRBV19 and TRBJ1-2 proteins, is DGGITQSPKYLFRKEGQNVTLSCEQNLNHDAMYWYRQDPGQGLRLIYYSQIVNDFQKGDIAEGYSVSREKKESFPLTVTSAQKNPTAFYLCASSLRQGVNYGYTFGSGTRLTVV.